The clone carrying this T cell receptor (beta chain) was seen repeatedly, ten times or more. Its antigen is still unknown. A patient was excluded if there was uncontrolled infection, other autoimmune disease, pregnancy or lactation. About 10 ml fresh peripheral blood yielded the PBMCs. The sample belongs to a study of T cells in Graves' hyperthyroidism and ophthalmopathy. The V gene end was trimmed by 2 bases and the J gene end by 5 bases; junction bases not matched to a gene: 5. Germline V CDR1 and CDR2: KGHSH, LQKENI. The CDR3 has 15 amino acids. Template material for amplifying TCR beta CDR3 regions consisted of RNA transcripts. A first-round RT-PCR of the TCR CDR3 used the HTBI primer set. One entry per CDR3 protein, called by TCRdb with MiXCR from the multiplex PCR reads. The sample records roughly 600,000 distinct CDR3 sequences, 13% to 15% being singletons. Study conclusions and caveats: Among clonotypes expanded in thyroid above 0.001, most were also found in blood. Classification by a 13 V-J model distinguished ophthalmopathy from stable hyperthyroidism.

This chain joins TRBV18 and TRBJ2-7; 11 bases are shared with TRBD2. The sample was blood. This TCR was sampled from a woman aged 50 to 65 with Graves' ophthalmopathy. CDR3 in DNA: TGTGCCAGCTCACCAGCCGGGACTAGCGGTAACGAGCAGTACTTC. It specifies CASSPAGTSGNEQYF.